This is a list of T cell receptor beta chains from one sample in a study of control samples from healthy donors and cancer patients. TCRdb keeps only in-frame clones here, not all; method: immunoSEQ multiplex PCR. This sample has fewer than 95,000 clones; roughly 86% occur once, and the top ten carry about 1.3%. Sequencing was performed on blood. These receptors originate from a woman between 50 and 59 years old in good health. CDR3s include the opening cysteine and the closing phenylalanine or tryptophan. A D gene is named only where the DNA matches it firmly. A row's size may be missing; if present it is once, few, many or a size class.

D	V	J	size	CDR3	DNA
-	TRBV3-1/TRBV3-2	TRBJ2-7	-	CASSFDRSRDEQYF	TGTGCCAGCAGCTTTGACAGGTCTCGGGACGAGCAGTACTTC
TRBD1	TRBV7-2	TRBJ1-2	-	CASSLTGASNYGYTF	TGTGCCAGCAGCTTGACAGGGGCCTCGAACTATGGCTACACCTTC
-	TRBV5-1	TRBJ2-7	once	CASSPGGAGSYEQYF	TGCGCCAGCAGCCCCGGAGGGGCAGGTTCCTACGAGCAGTACTTC
TRBD2	TRBV2	TRBJ2-5	-	CASTLLAGGQETQYF	TGTGCCAGCACCCTACTAGCGGGGGGACAAGAGACCCAGTACTTC
TRBD1	TRBV11-2	TRBJ2-7	-	CASSRDRVNEQYF	TGTGCCAGCAGCCGGGACAGGGTGAACGAGCAGTACTTC
-	TRBV6-6	TRBJ2-7	-	CASSVVGYEQYF	TGTGCCAGCAGTGTGGTGGGCTACGAGCAGTACTTC
TRBD1	TRBV5-6	TRBJ1-5	-	CASSLGGQGPHQPQHF	TGTGCCAGCAGCTTGGGGGGACAGGGCCCCCATCAGCCCCAGCATTTT
TRBD1	TRBV24-1	TRBJ1-3	-	CATSELRTGIFSGNTIYF	TGTGCCACCAGTGAACTCCGGACAGGGATCTTCTCTGGAAACACCATATATTTT
-	TRBV6-2/TRBV6-3	TRBJ2-7	-	CASSDSGGFKQYF	TGTGCCAGCAGTGATAGCGGTGGCTTCAAGCAGTACTTC
-	TRBV6-5	TRBJ2-3	-	CASGPVTDTQYF	TGTGCCAGCGGCCCAGTCACAGATACGCAGTATTTT
TRBD1	TRBV29-1	TRBJ1-4	-	CSVDLGTAFNEKLFF	TGCAGCGTTGATTTAGGGACAGCCTTTAATGAAAAACTGTTTTTT
TRBD1	TRBV29-1	TRBJ1-5	-	CSVGDGQGAQPQHF	TGCAGCGTTGGGGATGGACAGGGGGCACAGCCCCAGCATTTT
-	TRBV9	TRBJ2-5	once	CASARDHQETQYF	TGTGCCAGCGCCAGGGACCACCAAGAGACCCAGTACTTC
TRBD2	TRBV18	TRBJ2-3	-	CASSGWTSGGSTDTQYF	TGTGCCAGCTCAGGTTGGACTAGCGGAGGTAGCACAGATACGCAGTATTTT
-	TRBV27	TRBJ2-1	-	CASTPGRQVGNEQFF	TGTGCCAGCACCCCTGGGAGACAGGTCGGCAATGAGCAGTTCTTC
-	TRBV5-1	TRBJ2-7	-	CASSLEGGSMGEQYF	TGCGCCAGCAGCTTGGAGGGGGGTTCTATGGGCGAGCAGTACTTC
TRBD1	TRBV3-1/TRBV3-2	TRBJ2-7	once	CASSQGGTGGYEQYF	TGTGCCAGCAGCCAAGGAGGAACAGGGGGCTACGAGCAGTACTTC
TRBD1	TRBV7-8	TRBJ2-1	-	CASSADRGVEQFF	TGTGCCAGCAGCGCTGACAGGGGCGTTGAGCAGTTCTTC
TRBD1	TRBV29-1	TRBJ2-3	-	CSVARGRTDTQYF	TGCAGCGTTGCGAGGGGGCGGACAGATACGCAGTATTTT
-	TRBV6-4	TRBJ2-3	-	CASSDSAGKGTDTQYF	TGTGCCAGCAGTGACTCGGCGGGGAAGGGCACAGATACGCAGTATTTT
TRBD2	TRBV7-2	TRBJ2-2	-	CASSFPAGGPNTGELFF	TGTGCCAGCAGCTTTCCAGCGGGGGGCCCTAACACCGGGGAGCTGTTTTTT
-	TRBV7-9	TRBJ2-1	once	CASSPPTAYSYNEQFF	TGTGCCAGCAGCCCACCGACAGCTTACTCCTACAATGAGCAGTTCTTC
-	TRBV27	TRBJ2-3	-	CASSLGSSWGDTQYF	TGTGCCAGCAGTTTGGGCTCGTCCTGGGGAGATACGCAGTATTTT
-	TRBV7-8	TRBJ2-5	-	CASSLRGAGRETQYF	TGTGCCAGCAGCTTAAGAGGGGCGGGGAGGGAGACCCAGTACTTC
TRBD1	TRBV19	TRBJ1-3	-	CASSRGQGNSGNTIYF	TGTGCCAGTAGTAGGGGACAGGGAAACTCTGGAAACACCATATATTTT
-	TRBV12-3/TRBV12-4	TRBJ1-5	-	CASSIGEVNPQHF	TGTGCCAGCAGCATCGGGGAGGTCAACCCCCAGCATTTT
TRBD1	TRBV7-9	TRBJ1-1	-	CASSLYEGARGSKAFF	TGTGCCAGCAGCTTATATGAGGGGGCGCGGGGGTCCAAAGCTTTCTTT
-	TRBV6-5	TRBJ2-7	-	CASSYSGDEQYF	TGTGCCAGCAGTTACTCAGGGGACGAGCAGTACTTC
-	TRBV4-3	TRBJ2-3	-	CASSQEGGDGTDTQYF	TGCGCCAGCAGCCAAGAGGGCGGGGATGGGACAGATACGCAGTATTTT
-	TRBV6-5	TRBJ2-5	few	CASSYDQRVFQETQYF	TGTGCCAGCAGTTACGACCAGCGGGTGTTTCAAGAGACCCAGTACTTC
TRBD1	TRBV27	TRBJ1-3	-	CASSAGTAGNTIYF	TGTGCCAGCAGTGCCGGGACAGCTGGAAACACCATATATTTT
TRBD2	TRBV10-3	TRBJ2-3	-	CAISEALAGGRDTQYF	TGTGCCATCAGTGAGGCCCTAGCGGGGGGTAGAGATACGCAGTATTTT
-	TRBV6-6	TRBJ2-3	few	CASSRLGDRRYF	TGTGCCAGCAGTCGCCTAGGGGACCGAAGGTATTTT
-	TRBV28	TRBJ1-3	-	CASSFPRGNTIYF	TGTGCCAGCAGTTTCCCCCGCGGAAACACCATATATTTT
-	TRBV5-4	TRBJ1-2	once	CASSTVGGEEGYTF	TGTGCCAGCAGCACGGTGGGGGGGGAGGAGGGCTACACCTTC
-	TRBV7-8	TRBJ1-5	-	CASSLAEGLQPQHF	TGTGCCAGCAGCTTAGCGGAGGGGCTTCAGCCCCAGCATTTT
TRBD2	TRBV7-9	TRBJ2-5	-	CASSLAVAGAEETQYF	TGTGCCAGCAGCTTAGCGGTAGCGGGAGCGGAGGAGACCCAGTACTTC
TRBD1	TRBV6-6	TRBJ1-5	-	CASTDREYSNQPQHF	TGTGCCAGCACCGACAGGGAATATAGCAATCAGCCCCAGCATTTT
-	TRBV27	TRBJ1-2	-	CASTGFGTEYGYTF	TGTGCCAGCACAGGGTTTGGGACGGAATATGGCTACACCTTC
-	TRBV12-2	TRBJ1-1	-	CASRLAGTGGWGCTEAFF	TGTGCAAGTCGCTTAGCGGGGACAGGGGGTTGGGGGTGCACTGAAGCTTTCTTT
-	TRBV6-5	TRBJ2-5	-	CASSTLAPQETQYF	TGTGCCAGCAGTACTCTAGCGCCCCAAGAGACCCAGTACTTC
TRBD2	TRBV24-1	TRBJ2-1	few	CATSDFPPGLAGYNEQFF	TGTGCCACCAGTGATTTCCCCCCGGGACTAGCGGGATACAATGAGCAGTTCTTC
-	TRBV18	TRBJ2-7	-	CASSPREAGSYEQYF	TGTGCCAGCTCACCAAGAGAAGCAGGGTCCTACGAGCAGTACTTC
TRBD1	TRBV19	TRBJ1-5	-	CASSAKGQVKNQPQHF	TGTGCCAGTAGTGCGAAGGGACAGGTAAAGAATCAGCCCCAGCATTTT
-	TRBV4-1	TRBJ2-7	-	CASSQDLYEQYF	TGCGCCAGCAGCCAGGACTTGTACGAGCAGTACTTC
-	TRBV7-2	TRBJ1-1	-	CASSLNPIMNTEAFF	TGTGCCAGCAGCTTAAATCCGATCATGAACACTGAAGCTTTCTTT
TRBD1	TRBV18	TRBJ1-4	-	CASSPTGTGGRGPNEKLFF	TGTGCCAGCTCACCTACCGGGACAGGGGGCCGAGGCCCCAATGAAAAACTGTTTTTT
-	TRBV7-3	TRBJ2-2	-	CASSLGLGAAGELFF	TGTGCCAGCAGCTTAGGTCTGGGAGCAGCCGGGGAGCTGTTTTTT
-	TRBV4-3	TRBJ1-5	-	CASSQGIGNQPQHF	TGCGCCAGCAGCCAAGGGATTGGCAATCAGCCCCAGCATTTT
TRBD1	TRBV6-2/TRBV6-3	TRBJ1-6	-	CASSGPGQALSLHF	TGTGCCAGCAGTGGTCCGGGACAGGCGCTCTCCCTCCACTTT
TRBD1	TRBV3-1/TRBV3-2	TRBJ1-3	-	CASSQRTGGGNTIYF	TGTGCCAGCAGCCAACGGACAGGGGGAGGAAACACCATATATTTT
TRBD1	TRBV11-2	TRBJ1-2	-	CASSPRDSAGYTF	TGTGCCAGCAGCCCCCGGGACAGTGCTGGCTACACCTTC
-	TRBV7-2	TRBJ2-5	-	CASSLGLGETQYF	TGTGCCAGCAGCTTAGGACTCGGGGAGACCCAGTACTTC
-	TRBV11-1	TRBJ2-2	once	CASSLVAATGELFF	TGTGCCAGCAGCTTAGTAGCGGCCACCGGGGAGCTGTTTTTT
-	TRBV4-1	TRBJ1-6	-	CASSLNRDARNNSPLHF	TGCGCCAGCAGCCTTAATCGGGACGCCCGAAATAATTCACCCCTCCACTTT
TRBD1	TRBV6-5	TRBJ1-6	-	CASTYATGTDGTLHF	TGTGCCAGCACCTACGCGACCGGGACAGACGGCACCCTCCACTTT
-	TRBV5-1	TRBJ1-1	-	CASSSLGEGEAFF	TGCGCCAGCAGCTCCCTGGGGGAAGGTGAAGCTTTCTTT
-	TRBV25-1	TRBJ1-4	-	CASSEQGSNEKLFF	TGTGCCAGCAGTGAACAGGGGTCAAATGAAAAACTGTTTTTT
-	TRBV10-3	TRBJ1-1	-	CAISEPGFLAFF	TGTGCCATCAGTGAGCCGGGCTTTCTCGCTTTCTTT
TRBD1	TRBV6-1	TRBJ1-5	-	CASSGAGTGGPYSNQPQHF	TGTGCCAGCAGTGGCGCCGGGACAGGGGGCCCTTATAGCAATCAGCCCCAGCATTTT